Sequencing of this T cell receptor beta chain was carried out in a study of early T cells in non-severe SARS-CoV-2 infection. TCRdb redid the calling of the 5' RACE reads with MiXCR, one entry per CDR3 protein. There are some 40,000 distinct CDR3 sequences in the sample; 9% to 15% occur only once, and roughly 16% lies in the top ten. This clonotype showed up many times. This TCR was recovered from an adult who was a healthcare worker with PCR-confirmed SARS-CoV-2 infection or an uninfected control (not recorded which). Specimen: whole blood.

The CDR3 nucleotides are TGTGCCACCAGTGATCCCGGGACAATTTTGCCCGGGGAGCTGTTTTTT. This encodes CATSDPGTILPGELFF. The chain uses TRBV24-1 and TRBJ2-2, with TRBD1 as a possible D gene (6 bases). Germline-derived CDR1 and CDR2 are KGHDR and SFDVKD. The CDR3 is made up of 16 amino acids. Trimming shortened V by 3 bases and J by 6 bases, and 16 bases separated the two germline ends.